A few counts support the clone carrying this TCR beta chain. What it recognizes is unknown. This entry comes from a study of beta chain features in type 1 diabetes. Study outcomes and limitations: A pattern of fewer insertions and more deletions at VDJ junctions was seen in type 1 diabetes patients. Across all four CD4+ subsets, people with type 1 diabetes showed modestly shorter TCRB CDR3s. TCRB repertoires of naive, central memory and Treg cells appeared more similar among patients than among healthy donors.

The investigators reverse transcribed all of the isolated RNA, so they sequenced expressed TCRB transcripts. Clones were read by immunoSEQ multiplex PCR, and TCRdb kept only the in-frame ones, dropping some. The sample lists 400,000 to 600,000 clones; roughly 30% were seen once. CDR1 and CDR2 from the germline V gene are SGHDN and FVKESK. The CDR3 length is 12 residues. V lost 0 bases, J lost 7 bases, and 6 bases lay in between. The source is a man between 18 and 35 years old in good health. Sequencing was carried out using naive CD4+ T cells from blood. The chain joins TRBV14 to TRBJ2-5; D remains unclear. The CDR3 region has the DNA TGTGCCAGCAGCCAAGATCCGGCGACCCAGTACTTC. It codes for CASSQDPATQYF.